Listed below are T cell receptor beta chains from one sample, sequenced in a study of blood T cell repertoires in COVID-19. Sequenced by immunoSEQ multiplex PCR; TCRdb stores in-frame clones only, minus some. The repertoire holds 450,000 to 500,000 clones, 80% to 90% seen once, with 3% to 4% in the top ten. Sequencing was performed on peripheral blood. The receptor set was obtained from a human donor in a cohort sampled during active COVID-19. CDR3s include the opening cysteine and the closing phenylalanine or tryptophan. The D gene is left open where the match is weak. Size is stated for part of the rows, as once, few or many counts, or as a class when the clone is expanded.

-,once,TRBV3-1/TRBV3-2,TRBJ1-2,CASSRGGGYTF,TGTGCCAGCAGCCGGGGGGGTGGCTACACCTTC
TRBD1,-,TRBV5-5,TRBJ2-7,CASSADRAIYEQYF,TGTGCCAGCAGCGCGGACAGGGCCATCTACGAGCAGTACTTC
TRBD1,-,TRBV11-1,TRBJ1-1,CASSSDRVNTEAFF,TGTGCCAGCAGCTCTGACAGGGTGAACACTGAAGCTTTCTTT
TRBD2,-,TRBV19,TRBJ2-2,CASRPGLATNTGELFF,TGTGCCAGTAGACCGGGACTAGCGACGAACACCGGGGAGCTGTTTTTT
TRBD1,-,TRBV6-5,TRBJ1-3,CATGQGASGNTIYF,TGTGCCACCGGACAGGGGGCTTCTGGAAACACCATATATTTT
-,-,TRBV7-2,TRBJ2-1,CASSLRWGDYNEQFF,TGTGCCAGCAGCTTACGATGGGGGGATTACAATGAGCAGTTCTTC
TRBD2,-,TRBV27,TRBJ2-7,CASSPGLAGAFSYEQYF,TGTGCCAGCAGTCCAGGACTAGCGGGAGCGTTCTCCTACGAGCAGTACTTC
-,-,TRBV19,TRBJ2-3,CASSPSWERTDTQYF,TGTGCCAGTAGTCCGTCGTGGGAGAGGACAGATACGCAGTATTTT
-,-,TRBV2,TRBJ1-1,CASLIYLNTEAFF,TGTGCCAGCCTTATTTATTTGAACACTGAAGCTTTCTTT
TRBD1,few,TRBV24-1,TRBJ2-3,CATSVGQGLDTQYF,TGTGCCACCAGCGTGGGACAGGGGTTAGATACGCAGTATTTT
TRBD2,-,TRBV30,TRBJ2-5,CAWSKLAGVKTQYF,TGTGCCTGGAGTAAACTAGCGGGAGTGAAGACCCAGTACTTC
TRBD2,-,TRBV28,TRBJ2-1,CASPPIGGLAVYNEQFF,TGTGCCAGCCCCCCTATTGGTGGACTAGCGGTCTACAATGAGCAGTTCTTC
-,-,TRBV9,TRBJ2-7,CASSPGGSEQYF,TGTGCCAGCAGCCCCGGAGGTTCCGAGCAGTACTTC
TRBD1,-,TRBV25-1,TRBJ2-1,CASIGTGSSYNEQFF,TGTGCCAGCATTGGGACAGGGAGCTCCTACAATGAGCAGTTCTTC
TRBD1,-,TRBV5-6,TRBJ1-2,CASSQTGDGYTF,TGTGCCAGCAGCCAAACAGGGGACGGCTACACCTTC
-,-,TRBV18,TRBJ1-2,CASSRIREEVYGYTF,TGTGCCAGCTCCCGCATCAGGGAAGAGGTCTATGGCTACACCTTC
-,once,TRBV5-4,TRBJ2-7,CASSLGSGEQYF,TGTGCCAGCAGCTTGGGGTCGGGTGAGCAGTACTTC
-,once,TRBV18,TRBJ1-1,CASLPSPLMNTEAFF,TGTGCCAGCTTACCGAGCCCCCTTATGAACACTGAAGCTTTCTTT
-,-,TRBV3-1/TRBV3-2,TRBJ2-1,CASSDTGFNEQFF,TGTGCCAGCAGCGATACAGGGTTCAATGAGCAGTTCTTC
-,once,TRBV18,TRBJ2-7,CASSNGQTYEQYF,TGTGCCAGCTCAAACGGACAGACCTACGAGCAGTACTTC
TRBD2,-,TRBV6-5,TRBJ2-1,CASSLPLAGDYNEQFF,TGTGCCAGCAGTTTACCACTAGCGGGGGATTACAATGAGCAGTTCTTC
TRBD2,few,TRBV7-2,TRBJ2-1,CASSLDLAGGRDEQFF,TGTGCCAGCAGCTTAGATCTAGCGGGAGGGCGGGATGAGCAGTTCTTC
TRBD1,-,TRBV5-1,TRBJ2-3,CASSLDRGSTDTQYF,TGCGCCAGCAGCTTGGACAGGGGAAGCACAGATACGCAGTATTTT
TRBD1,once,TRBV18,TRBJ2-6,CASSPVGTGIFSGANVLTF,TGTGCCAGCTCACCTGTCGGGACAGGGATATTCTCTGGGGCCAACGTCCTGACTTTC
TRBD1,few,TRBV27,TRBJ1-5,CASSLSTGRGQPQHF,TGTGCCAGCAGTTTATCGACAGGGCGAGGGCAGCCCCAGCATTTT